A single sample is the source of the 24 T cell receptor beta chains below, sequenced in a study of shared clonotypes between healthy human individuals. Libraries were prepared by immunoSEQ multiplex PCR; TCRdb keeps only in-frame clonotypes and omits some of them. The table shows about 480,000 clones, with approximately 85% occurring only once. The specimen sequenced was PBMCs. Receptors originate from a woman aged 40 to 50 in good health. Some clones in this sample may be carry-over from other donors' samples.

The V call is TRBV9, the J call TRBJ1-3; a weak D match, TRBD1 (5 bases). Trimming shortened V by 0 bases and J by 4 bases, and 8 bases separated the two germline ends. Germline CDR1 is SGDLS and CDR2 is YYNGEE. The CDR3 consists of 14 residues. In DNA, the CDR3 is TGTGCCAGCAGCGTAGACGGGGCAGGAAACACCATATATTTT. It codes for CASSVDGAGNTIYF.

The count of this clone is one. The CDR3 spells CAWGRDRVTTNRGEQYF. CDR3 DNA sequence: TGTGCCTGGGGCCGGGACAGGGTCACTACAAACCGGGGAGAGCAGTACTTC. The chain couples TRBV30 to TRBJ2-7; 9 nucleotides line up with TRBD1. V dropped 5 bases and J dropped 7; count of bases not matched to a gene: 21. CDR1 and CDR2 (germline): GTSNPN, SVGIG (reference sequence). The CDR3 sequence is 17 residues long.

V gene TRBV5-4 combines with J gene TRBJ2-5, with D uncertain. The V gene's germline CDR1 is SGHNT and CDR2 YYREEE (reference sequence). With 2 bases removed from V and 0 bases from J, the gap between germline ends came to 2 bases. This CDR3 has 12 amino acids. CDR3: CASSFYQETQYF. DNA of the CDR3: TGTGCCAGCAGCTTCTACCAAGAGACCCAGTACTTC.

This chain links TRBV28 with TRBJ1-5; 7 bases align to TRBD1. Germline V gene data show CDR1 as MDHEN and CDR2 as SYDVKM. J lost 2 bases, V lost 4 bases, and 2 bases had no gene match. CDR3 length: 14 amino acids. The chain's CDR3 is CASSSGQGNQPQHF. For the CDR3, the DNA is TGTGCCAGCAGTTCAGGACAGGGCAATCAGCCCCAGCATTTT.

The chain is built from TRBV11-3 and TRBJ2-7; 8 bases match TRBD2. The J segment lost 5 bases and the V segment lost 4 bases, leaving 10 bases of the junction unmatched. CDR3 length: 15 amino acids. CDR1 SGHNT and CDR2 YENEEA come from the germline V gene. The CDR3 DNA reads TGTGCCAGCAGCTCGGATGGGACTAGTAACAACGAGCAGTACTTC. This sequence encodes CASSSDGTSNNEQYF. Combining the CDR3 with reference TRBV11-3 and TRBJ2-7 gives the whole variable domain EAGVVQSPRYKIIEKKQPVAFWCNPISGHNTLYWYLQNLGQGPELLIRYENEEAVDDSQLPKDRFSAERLKGVDSTLKIQPAELGDSAVYLCASSSDGTSNNEQYFGPGTRLTVT.

About this clone itself: A far larger clone is one nucleotide away, so this likely arose from a read error. The rearrangement uses TRBV6-1 and TRBJ2-7, with a possible D match to TRBD2 (7 bases). Trimming removed 2 bases at V and 2 bases at J, with 13 bases between. The CDR3 runs 15 residues. Germline values: CDR1 MNHNS, CDR2 SASEGT. The CDR3 loop is CASSESGGAPYEQYF. CDR3 DNA sequence: TGTGCCAGCAGTGAAAGTGGGGGGGCCCCCTACGAGCAGTACTTC.

The chain joins TRBV30 to TRBJ1-2; tentatively, D is TRBD1 (5 bases). The germline V gene encodes CDR1 GTSNPN and CDR2 SVGIG (reference sequence). Trimming shortened V by 3 bases and J by 4 bases, and 6 bases separated the two germline ends. The CDR3 is made up of 11 amino acids. CDR3 sequence reads: CAWRTAYGYTF. The DNA for the CDR3 is TGTGCCTGGAGGACAGCCTATGGCTACACCTTC.

The chain joins TRBV6-5 to TRBJ2-5; D unclear. Deletions cut 0 bases from V and 5 bases from J, with 16 bases between. CDR1 is MNHEY and CDR2 is SVGAGI in the germline V gene. The CDR3 spans 16 residues. The CDR3: CASSYSPQGASETQYF. CDR3 bases: TGTGCCAGCAGTTACTCGCCACAAGGAGCCTCGGAGACCCAGTACTTC.

The chain employs TRBV27 and TRBJ2-1, with 14 bases lining up with TRBD2. Trimming at V came to 5 bases and at J to 8 bases, leaving 5 bases not matched to a gene. The CDR3 spans 15 residues. Germline-derived CDR1 and CDR2 are MNHEY and SMNVEV (reference sequence). This CDR3 reads CASSTGTSGSHEQFF. CDR3 in DNA: TGTGCCAGCAGTACCGGGACTAGCGGGAGCCATGAGCAGTTCTTC.

This rearrangement joins TRBV28 to TRBJ1-2; TRBD1 aligns across 7 bases. Trimming cost V 2 bases and J 7 bases; bases outside gene matches: 7. The CDR3 runs to 14 residues. Germline-derived CDR1 and CDR2 are MDHEN and SYDVKM. CDR3 nucleotide sequence: TGTGCCAGCAGTTTACCAGGGGGGTTAAGTGGCTACACCTTC. It is translated as CASSLPGGLSGYTF.

J is TRBJ1-2 and V is TRBV18; no clear D. The V end lost 4 bases, the J end lost 3 bases, and 12 bases lay between the germline ends. CDR1 KGHSH and CDR2 LQKENI come from the germline V gene. This CDR3 comprises 14 residues. The CDR3 nucleotides read TGTGCCAGCTCACTAGAGGTTCCGTACTATGGCTACACCTTC. This encodes CASSLEVPYYGYTF.

Notes on this clone: This same CDR3 is encoded by further DNA sequences in the sample. The gene calls are TRBV18 and TRBJ2-7; D not certain. The V gene's germline CDR1 is KGHSH and CDR2 LQKENI. The ends were cut back, 2 bases at V and 3 bases at J, with 5 bases in the middle. The length of the CDR3 is 12 residues. The CDR3 region is CASSPNSYEQYF. The CDR3 DNA reads as TGTGCCAGCTCACCAAATAGCTACGAGCAGTACTTC.

This clone was picked up a small number of times. The chain links TRBV4-3 to TRBJ1-5, with a weak D call TRBD1 (5 bases). Germline V gene sequence: CDR1 LGHNA, CDR2 YSLEER. The CDR3 covers 13 residues. V gave up 2 bases and J gave up 5 bases, with 7 bases separating them. The CDR3 spells CASSQRGDQPQHF. The CDR3 DNA reads as TGCGCCAGCAGCCAAAGGGGAGATCAGCCCCAGCATTTT.

The chain couples TRBV28 to TRBJ1-1; possible D gene TRBD1, 5 bases. V gave up 4 bases and J gave up 1 base, with 19 bases separating them. The CDR3 contains 17 residues. Germline-derived CDR1 and CDR2 are MDHEN and SYDVKM. The chain's CDR3 is CASSSNWIGVANTEAFF. DNA of the CDR3: TGTGCCAGCAGTTCGAACTGGATAGGGGTGGCGAACACTGAAGCTTTCTTT.

This chain links TRBV7-9 with TRBJ1-1, with TRBD1 as a possible D gene (5 bases). CDR3 size: 12 residues. CDR1 and CDR2 from the germline V gene are SEHNR and FQNEAQ (reference sequence). Trimming stripped 6 bases from V and 7 bases from J, with 12 bases between. This CDR3 reads CASRPDSGEAFF. The DNA for the CDR3 is TGTGCCAGCAGACCTGACAGCGGTGAAGCTTTCTTT.

This clone was seen just once. The chain uses TRBV28 and TRBJ2-7; 11 bases align to TRBD2. The CDR3 spans 15 residues. V lost 3 bases, J lost 4 bases, and 5 bases stayed unmatched. Germline values: CDR1 MDHEN, CDR2 SYDVKM. CDR3 sequence: CASSFLAGGLYEQYF. In DNA, the CDR3 is TGTGCCAGCAGTTTTCTAGCGGGAGGTTTATACGAGCAGTACTTC.

This chain uses TRBV30 with TRBJ1-5; D possibly corresponds to TRBD1 (5 bases). The V gene's germline CDR1 is GTSNPN and CDR2 SVGIG (reference sequence). The CDR3 spans 14 residues. The V end was cut by 3 bases, the J end by 7 bases, with 16 bases between. In DNA, the CDR3 is TGTGCCTGGAGGGGACCCCGGTCGGGGCAGCCCCAGCATTTT. Translating it yields CAWRGPRSGQPQHF.

The rearrangement links TRBV2 to TRBJ2-7; unclear D gene. The germline V gene has CDR1 SNHLY and CDR2 FYNNEI. The CDR3 is made up of 15 amino acids. V was shortened by 5 bases and J by 2 bases, with 16 bases between the two germline ends. The CDR3 nucleotides read TGTGCCAGCAGTACCGGGCAAGCGCAACCCTACGAGCAGTACTTC. Its translation: CASSTGQAQPYEQYF.

V and J are TRBV6-5 and TRBJ2-7; D gene ambiguous. V was shortened by 2 bases and J by 0 bases, with 8 bases between the two germline ends. CDR1 is MNHEY, CDR2 SVGAGI, per germline. The length of the CDR3 is 14 residues. The CDR3 nucleotides read TGTGCCAGCAGTTACATGATTCACTCCTACGAGCAGTACTTC. Translating gives CASSYMIHSYEQYF.

V gene TRBV29-1 combines with J gene TRBJ2-1; D is undetermined. The CDR3 length is 13 residues. Germline loops: CDR1 SQVTM, CDR2 ANQGSEA. Trimming pared 2 bases from V and 5 bases from J, leaving 10 bases between. The CDR3 DNA follows: TGCAGCGTTGAAACCCTATTAGACAATGAGCAGTTCTTC. Its protein is CSVETLLDNEQFF.

The chain couples TRBV5-6 to TRBJ2-2; D might be TRBD1 (5 bases). V lost 0 bases and J lost 6, with 9 bases in between. The CDR3 length is 14 residues. Germline V lookup: CDR1 SGHDT, CDR2 YYEEEE. The CDR3 region is CASSLVEGAGELFF. Written as DNA, the CDR3 is TGTGCCAGCAGCTTGGTAGAAGGGGCCGGGGAGCTGTTTTTT.

The rearrangement links TRBV7-6 to TRBJ2-1, with D perhaps matching TRBD2 (5 bases). Germline V gene lookup returns CDR1 SGHVS and CDR2 FNYEAQ. CDR3 size: 14 residues. Trimming pared 10 bases from V and 2 bases from J, leaving 15 bases between. Written as DNA, the CDR3 is TGTGCCACCCGGCCGGAGGAGCCCTACAATGAGCAGTTCTTC. Translated, it gives CATRPEEPYNEQFF.

The chain uses TRBV19 and TRBJ1-1; no firm D call. The CDR3 consists of 13 residues. Between the trimmed V and J ends, which lost 1 base and 7 bases, there was a span of 10 bases. Germline V lookup: CDR1 LNHDA, CDR2 SQIVND (reference sequence). DNA of the CDR3: TGTGCCAGTAGTATAGGGGCCGGGAGTGAAGCTTTCTTT. Its protein product is CASSIGAGSEAFF.

This chain uses TRBV6-5 with TRBJ2-2; no firm D call. The CDR3 runs 16 residues. The V gene's germline CDR1 is MNHEY and CDR2 SVGAGI. Trimming stripped 2 bases from V and 0 bases from J, with 10 bases between. This CDR3 is CASSYGRYANTGELFF. In DNA, the CDR3 is TGTGCCAGCAGTTACGGCAGATACGCGAACACCGGGGAGCTGTTTTTT.